What follows are 32 T cell receptor beta chains derived from one specimen sequenced in a study of cytomegalovirus exposure and HLA in healthy donors. A multiplex PCR was run with 60 Vbeta primers and 13 Jbeta primers. Assay: immunoSEQ multiplex PCR; the TCRdb copy retains only in-frame clones and omits some. In the table there are roughly 77,000 clones, around three quarters of which are singletons. Sequencing input: PBMCs. These receptors were obtained from a man between 40 and 49 years old in good health and CMV-seronegative.

J is TRBJ2-7 and V is TRBV18; maybe TRBD1 (5 bases). CDR3 size: 13 residues. The ends were cut back, 3 bases at V and 1 base at J, with 7 bases in the middle. From germline, CDR1 is KGHSH and CDR2 LQKENI. The CDR3 region is CASSPDSSYEQYF. The CDR3 DNA follows: TGTGCCAGCTCACCCGACAGTTCCTACGAGCAGTACTTC.

The chain employs TRBV6-4 and TRBJ1-2; no clear D gene. The CDR3 extends over 17 amino acids. Germline assignment: CDR1 MRHNA and CDR2 SNTAGT. Trimming cost V 2 bases and J 0 bases, with 16 bases left between them. The CDR3, as DNA: TGTGCCAGCAGTGACAACCCCGGTCGGGGAGCTAACTATGGCTACACCTTC. It translates to CASSDNPGRGANYGYTF.

The genes are TRBV19 and TRBJ1-1; 7 bases agree with TRBD1. From germline, CDR1 is LNHDA and CDR2 SQIVND (reference sequence). The CDR3 has 14 amino acids. V was pared by 5 bases and J by 2 bases, with 5 bases of the junction left unmatched. The CDR3 sequence is CASSPGDSNTEAFF. DNA for the CDR3: TGTGCCAGTAGTCCAGGGGACAGTAACACTGAAGCTTTCTTT.

This chain joins TRBV5-1 and TRBJ1-1, with 7 nucleotides matching TRBD1. CDR3 length: 14 residues. CDR1 is SGHRS, CDR2 YFSETQ, per germline. J was trimmed by 4 bases and V by 4 bases; bases with no gene match: 7. The CDR3 region is CASSADRVFTEAFF. CDR3 DNA sequence: TGCGCCAGCAGCGCAGACAGGGTCTTCACTGAAGCTTTCTTT.

The chain joins TRBV19 to TRBJ2-7, with a tentative D call TRBD2 (6 bases). Germline values: CDR1 LNHDA, CDR2 SQIVND (reference sequence). Trimming cost V 6 bases and J 5 bases, with 20 bases left between them. CDR3 size: 15 residues. The CDR3 nucleotides are TGTGCCAGTAGAGCCGGGACTTTTCCTACGAACGAGCAGTACTTC. Encoded protein: CASRAGTFPTNEQYF.

This rearrangement joins TRBV9 to TRBJ1-1, with TRBD1 as a possible D gene (5 bases). The CDR3 consists of 17 residues. V lost 0 bases and J lost 0, with 15 bases in between. CDR1 is SGDLS, CDR2 YYNGEE, per germline. The CDR3, as DNA: TGTGCCAGCAGCGTAGCTCTGGGTACAGGCATGAACACTGAAGCTTTCTTT. It yields the protein CASSVALGTGMNTEAFF. Combining the CDR3 with reference TRBV9 and TRBJ1-1 gives the whole variable domain DSGVTQTPKHLITATGQRVTLRCSPRSGDLSVYWYQQSLDQGLQFLIQYYNGEERAKGNILERFSAQQFPDLHSELNLSSLELGDSALYFCASSVALGTGMNTEAFFGQGTRLTVV.

The chain uses TRBV27 and TRBJ2-7; D is perhaps TRBD2 (5 bases). The V gene's germline CDR1 is MNHEY and CDR2 SMNVEV (reference sequence). The V and J ends lost 8 bases and 3 bases respectively, with 11 bases between them. CDR3 length: 12 amino acids. The DNA of the CDR3 is TGTGCCAGCTTCTCTAGCAGCTACGAGCAGTACTTC. Its protein product is CASFSSSYEQYF.

The CDR3 spells CASSLEVGTGNTIYF. In DNA form, the CDR3 reads TGCGCCAGCAGCTTGGAGGTAGGGACAGGAAACACCATATATTTT. The rearrangement joins TRBV5-1 to TRBJ1-3, with D possibly being TRBD1 (6 bases). The germline V and J ends were trimmed by 0 bases and 4 bases, with 11 bases remaining between them. This CDR3 region has 15 residues. The germline gives CDR1 SGHRS, CDR2 YFSETQ.

The genes are TRBV6-1 and TRBJ1-5; no firm D call. The CDR3 extends over 13 amino acids. Germline-derived CDR1 and CDR2 are MNHNS and SASEGT. The V and J ends lost 2 bases and 5 bases respectively, with 7 bases between them. This CDR3 is CASSELAYQPQHF. In DNA, the CDR3 is TGTGCCAGCAGTGAACTAGCCTATCAGCCCCAGCATTTT.

The chain joins TRBV28 to TRBJ1-3, with 7 bases lining up with TRBD1. Germline CDR1 is MDHEN and CDR2 is SYDVKM. The CDR3 has 18 residues. With V trimmed by 1 base and J by 0 bases, 9 bases remained unmatched. Here the CDR3 reads CASSLSSSGQNSGNTIYF. The CDR3 region has the DNA TGTGCCAGCAGTTTATCTTCTTCGGGACAGAACTCTGGAAACACCATATATTTT.

The gene calls are TRBV7-9 and TRBJ1-2; tentatively, D is TRBD1 (5 bases). The V and J ends lost 1 base and 4 bases respectively, with 10 bases between them. CDR1 and CDR2 (germline): SEHNR, FQNEAQ (reference sequence). The CDR3 runs to 14 residues. The CDR3 region is CASSLVGRTYGYTF. The CDR3 bases are TGTGCCAGCAGCTTAGTGGGGCGCACCTATGGCTACACCTTC.

This clone was counted a few times. The chain carries TRBV27 and TRBJ2-5; 10 bases line up with TRBD1. J lost 3 bases, V lost 9 bases, and 7 bases had no gene match. This CDR3 has 14 residues. Germline V gene sequence: CDR1 MNHEY, CDR2 SMNVEV (reference sequence). CDR3 in DNA: TGTGCCAGGGAACGGGACAGGGGAGAAGAGACCCAGTACTTC. It translates to CARERDRGEETQYF.

The chain is built from TRBV4-3 and TRBJ2-5; 8 bases are a match to TRBD2. V shed 3 bases, J shed 5 bases, and the junction held 11 bases outside the gene matches. This CDR3 is built from 16 residues. The germline V gene has CDR1 LGHNA and CDR2 YSLEER. CDR3 sequence: CASSQDLQRELETQYF. CDR3 DNA sequence: TGCGCCAGCAGCCAGGATCTCCAGCGGGAGTTGGAGACCCAGTACTTC.

In its sample, this clone was seen a few times. The J gene is TRBJ2-2, the V gene TRBV6-1, with 7 bases identical to TRBD1. Germline V gives CDR1 MNHNS, CDR2 SASEGT. V was clipped by 5 bases and J by 6 bases; unmatched bases: 6. This CDR3 region has 14 residues. The CDR3 protein is CASSNQGEAGELFF. DNA of the CDR3: TGTGCCAGCAGTAATCAGGGGGAAGCCGGGGAGCTGTTTTTT.

The chain combines TRBV7-8 with TRBJ2-2; 10 bases fit TRBD1. Germline V gives CDR1 SGHVS, CDR2 FQNEAQ. The CDR3 consists of 15 residues. After removal of 4 bases from V and 4 bases from J, the junction contained 3 bases not matched to a gene. Here the CDR3 DNA reads TGTGCCAGCAGCTCAGACAGGGGGCTCACCGGGGAGCTGTTTTTT. Amino acid sequence: CASSSDRGLTGELFF.

For this clone: This sample includes further DNA sequences coding for the same CDR3. V gene TRBV27 combines with J gene TRBJ2-7; D gene ambiguous. This CDR3 spans 11 amino acids. Per germline, CDR1 MNHEY and CDR2 SMNVEV (reference sequence). V lost 5 bases, J lost 4 bases, and 6 bases lay in between. The DNA for the CDR3 is TGTGCCAGCAGTCTCCTTTACGAGCAGTACTTC. Translated: CASSLLYEQYF.

The chain combines TRBV28 with TRBJ2-4; TRBD2 aligns across 10 bases. Germline trimming cut 5 bases from V and 3 bases from J; bases unmatched to any gene: 7. CDR1 is MDHEN, CDR2 SYDVKM, per germline. This CDR3 has 16 amino acids. The CDR3 DNA follows: TGTGCCAGCAGTCCCAGAGGGACTAGCGACAAAAACATTCAGTACTTC. Its protein product is CASSPRGTSDKNIQYF.

The V and J genes are TRBV10-3 and TRBJ2-2; a possible D gene is TRBD1 (6 bases). The length of the CDR3 is 15 residues. V dropped 1 base and J dropped 1 base, with 7 bases sitting between them. CDR1 is ENHRY and CDR2 is SYGVKD in the germline V gene. The CDR3 region has the DNA TGTGCCATCAGTGAGTTGGGACAGAACACCGGGGAGCTGTTTTTT. Its translation: CAISELGQNTGELFF.

Written as DNA, the CDR3 is TGTGCCAGCAGCCGGACAGGGTCCTCCTACGAGCAGTACTTC. This translates into CASSRTGSSYEQYF. V and J are TRBV6-1 and TRBJ2-7; 8 positions match TRBD1. Germline V CDR1 and CDR2: MNHNS, SASEGT. This CDR3 spans 14 amino acids. The V segment lost 6 bases and the J segment 0 bases; nucleotides outside the gene matches: 4.

The V gene is TRBV19, the J gene TRBJ1-5; TRBD1 matches at 8 bases. CDR1 and CDR2 (germline): LNHDA, SQIVND (reference sequence). Germline trimming cut 5 bases from V and 2 bases from J; bases unmatched to any gene: 8. The CDR3 consists of 16 residues. The CDR3 DNA sequence: TGTGCCAGTAGTCCCCTGACAGGGGCCGGCAATCAGCCCCAGCATTTT. Protein product: CASSPLTGAGNQPQHF.

This clone turned up a few times. The chain employs TRBV29-1 and TRBJ2-3; perhaps TRBD2 as D (5 bases). Germline V gives CDR1 SQVTM, CDR2 ANQGSEA. This CDR3 is built from 12 residues. V dropped 3 bases and J dropped 9 bases, with 13 bases sitting between them. CDR3 protein: CSVDSSIETQYF. DNA of the CDR3: TGCAGCGTTGATTCTAGCATCGAGACGCAGTATTTT.

This clone was seen a few times. This chain uses TRBV6-5 with TRBJ2-7; 7 bases agree with TRBD1. The V gene end was trimmed by 0 bases and the J gene end by 2 bases; junction bases not matched to a gene: 7. Germline V gene lookup returns CDR1 MNHEY and CDR2 SVGAGI. There are 16 residues in the CDR3. Here the CDR3 reads CASSYSPTGRPYEQYF. The CDR3 DNA reads TGTGCCAGCAGTTACTCCCCGACAGGGCGACCCTACGAGCAGTACTTC.

This chain uses TRBV15 with TRBJ2-1, with a tentative D call TRBD2 (6 bases). The CDR3 runs to 13 residues. Germline V CDR1 and CDR2: LNHNV, YYDKDF (reference sequence). With 5 bases removed from V and 9 bases from J, the gap between germline ends came to 14 bases. The CDR3 nucleotides are TGTGCCACCAGCCAGAGGGTCGGGGGTGAGCAGTTCTTC. It codes for CATSQRVGGEQFF.

The chain recombines TRBV2 with TRBJ2-7; tentative D call: TRBD2 (7 bases). This CDR3 has 12 amino acids. Trimming shortened V by 7 bases and J by 4 bases, and 11 bases separated the two germline ends. Germline values: CDR1 SNHLY, CDR2 FYNNEI. As DNA, the CDR3 is TGTGCCAGCAAAGGGGGAGGGTACGAGCAGTACTTC. This translates into CASKGGGYEQYF.

There are a few counts of this clone. This chain joins TRBV11-3 and TRBJ2-3, with 9 bases that match TRBD2. The V and J ends lost 3 bases and 0 bases, in that order; junction bases with no gene match: 1. The CDR3 covers 15 residues. CDR1 SGHNT and CDR2 YENEEA come from the germline V gene. The CDR3 sequence: CASSFTSGSTDTQYF. In nucleotides, the CDR3 is TGTGCCAGCAGCTTTACTAGCGGGAGCACAGATACGCAGTATTTT.

This rearrangement joins TRBV13 to TRBJ2-3; TRBD1 aligns across 7 bases. The CDR3 runs 15 residues. Germline V CDR1 and CDR2: PRHDT, FYEKMQ (reference sequence). Trimming removed 4 bases from V and 3 bases from J; junction bases left unmatched: 7. The CDR3 protein is CASSSQGVGTDTQYF. The CDR3 DNA reads as TGTGCCAGCAGCTCGCAGGGGGTCGGGACAGATACGCAGTATTTT. Full variable domain (outside the CDR3, taken from reference TRBV13 and TRBJ2-3): AAGVIQSPRHLIKEKRETATLKCYPIPRHDTVYWYQQGPGQDPQFLISFYEKMQSDKGSIPDRFSAQQFSDYHSELNMSSLELGDSALYFCASSSQGVGTDTQYFGPGTRLTVL.

The J gene is TRBJ2-1, the V gene TRBV14; TRBD2 aligns across 13 bases. Germline CDR1 reads SGHDN; CDR2 reads FVKESK. With V trimmed by 4 bases and J by 7 bases, 7 bases remained unmatched. The CDR3 has 16 amino acids. The CDR3 sequence: CASSPLLAGGPNEQFF. The CDR3 region has the DNA TGTGCCAGCAGCCCGTTACTAGCGGGAGGGCCAAATGAGCAGTTCTTC. Variable domain in full (rest from reference TRBV14 and TRBJ2-1): EAGVTQFPSHSVIEKGQTVTLRCDPISGHDNLYWYRRVMGKEIKFLLHFVKESKQDESGMPNNRFLAERTGGTYSTLKVQPAELEDSGVYFCASSPLLAGGPNEQFFGPGTRLTVL.

This chain links TRBV9 with TRBJ2-7, with D possibly matching TRBD1 (5 bases). This CDR3 contains 15 residues. V dropped 3 bases and J dropped 2 bases, with 15 bases sitting between them. Germline assignment: CDR1 SGDLS and CDR2 YYNGEE. The CDR3 sequence is CASSAQGASTYEQYF. The DNA of the CDR3 is TGTGCCAGCAGCGCCCAGGGTGCTTCTACCTACGAGCAGTACTTC.

The chain joins TRBV9 to TRBJ2-3, with 15 positions matching TRBD2. Germline V gene sequence: CDR1 SGDLS, CDR2 YYNGEE. This CDR3 is built from 18 residues. The ends lost 0 bases at V and 0 bases at J; junction bases unmatched: 2. CDR3 coding DNA: TGTGCCAGCAGCGTAGGGACTAGCGGGAGGGTGAGCACAGATACGCAGTATTTT. It encodes CASSVGTSGRVSTDTQYF.

The rearrangement uses TRBV27 and TRBJ2-5; 9 bases map to TRBD2. The better agreement between TRBJ2-7 and the DNA end casts doubt on the J call. Germline values: CDR1 MNHEY, CDR2 SMNVEV (reference sequence). CDR3 size: 16 residues. The CDR3 coding sequence is TGTGCCAGCAGTTTACGGACTAGCGCCGACTCCTACGAGCAGTACTTC. Protein product: CASSLRTSADSYEQYF.

This chain connects TRBV28 to TRBJ1-3; D perhaps matches TRBD1 (6 bases). With 5 bases removed from V and 7 bases from J, the gap between germline ends came to 15 bases. The CDR3 runs to 14 residues. The germline V gene encodes CDR1 MDHEN and CDR2 SYDVKM. CDR3: CASSGSGTLNTIYF. The CDR3 coding sequence is TGTGCCAGCAGTGGATCCGGGACATTGAACACCATATATTTT.

This rearrangement joins TRBV29-1 to TRBJ1-5, with D maybe TRBD1 (5 bases). CDR3 length equals 13 residues. Germline V gene lookup returns CDR1 SQVTM and CDR2 ANQGSEA. The V gene lost 3 bases and the J gene lost 11 bases, with 17 bases spanning the gap. In DNA, the CDR3 is TGCAGCGTTGATTCCGGCACCAAAGGGGCCCAGCATTTT. It yields the protein CSVDSGTKGAQHF.